This T cell receptor (beta chain) was sequenced in a study of T cells in Graves' hyperthyroidism and ophthalmopathy. As for the study in general: It was at initial diagnosis, before any treatment, that peripheral blood was collected.

Template material for amplifying TCR beta CDR3 regions consisted of RNA transcripts. The HTBI primer set served for first-round RT-PCR of the TCR CDR3. TCRdb recomputed calls from the multiplex PCR reads with MiXCR, one row per CDR3 protein. The sample includes about 620,000 distinct CDR3 sequences, about 17% seen only once; the top ten take approximately 3.8%. Those patients with uncontrolled infection, other autoimmune disease, pregnancy or lactation were excluded. Diagnoses were established using clinical symptoms, serum thyroxine and TRAb, thyroid ultrasound and orbital computed tomography. Out of less than 12 ml of fresh peripheral blood came the PBMCs. V was pared by 3 bases and J by 4 bases, with 5 bases of the junction left unmatched. Germline CDR1 and CDR2: KGHDR and SFDVKD. The CDR3 runs 16 residues. This clonotype showed up many times.

This TCR came from a woman aged 25 to 39 with Graves' hyperthyroidism. The chain couples TRBV24-1 to TRBJ2-5, with 12 bases identical to TRBD1. The sample was blood. CDR3 region: CATSDPGTGGGETQYF. CDR3 DNA sequence: TGTGCCACCAGTGATCCCGGGACAGGGGGCGGAGAGACCCAGTACTTC.